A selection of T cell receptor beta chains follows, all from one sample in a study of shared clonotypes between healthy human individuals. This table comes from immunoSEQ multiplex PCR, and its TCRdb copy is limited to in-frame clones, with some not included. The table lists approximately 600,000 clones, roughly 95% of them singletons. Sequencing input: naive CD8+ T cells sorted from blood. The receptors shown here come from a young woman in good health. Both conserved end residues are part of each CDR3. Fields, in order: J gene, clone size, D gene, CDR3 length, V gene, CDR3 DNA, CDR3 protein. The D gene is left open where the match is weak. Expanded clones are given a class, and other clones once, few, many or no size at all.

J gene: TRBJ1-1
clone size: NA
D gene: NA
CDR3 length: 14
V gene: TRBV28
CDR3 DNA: TGTGCCAGCAGTTTAACGGGGGCGCGGACTGAAGCTTTCTTT
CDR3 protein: CASSLTGARTEAFF

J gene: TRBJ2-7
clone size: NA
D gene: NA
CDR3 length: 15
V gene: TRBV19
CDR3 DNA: TGTGCCAGTAGTATGCTGGGGGGCGCGGATGGCGAGCAGTACTTC
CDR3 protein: CASSMLGGADGEQYF

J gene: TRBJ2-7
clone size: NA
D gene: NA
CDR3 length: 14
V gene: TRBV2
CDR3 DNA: TGTGCCAGCAGGAAGGCCGACAGTAATTACGGGCAGTACTTC
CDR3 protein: CASRKADSNYGQYF

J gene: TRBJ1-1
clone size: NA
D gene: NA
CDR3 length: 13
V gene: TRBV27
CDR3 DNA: TGTGCCAGCAGTTTGTGGGAGAACACTGAAGCTTTCTTT
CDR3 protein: CASSLWENTEAFF

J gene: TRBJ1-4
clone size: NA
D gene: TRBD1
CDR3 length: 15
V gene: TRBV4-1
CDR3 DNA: TGCGCCAGCAGAGAAACAGGGGGCGATCATGAAAAACTGTTTTTT
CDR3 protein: CASRETGGDHEKLFF

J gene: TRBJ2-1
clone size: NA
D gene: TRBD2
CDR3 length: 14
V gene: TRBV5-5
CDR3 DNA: TGTGCCAGCAGCTTGGTGGAGGCGGGAGATGAGCAGTTCTTC
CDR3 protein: CASSLVEAGDEQFF

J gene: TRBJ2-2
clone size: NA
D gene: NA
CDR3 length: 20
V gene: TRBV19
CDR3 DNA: TGTGCCAGTAGTATGCCCCCAGGGGTGACTAGAGTTGAAGGGGACGGGGAGCTGTTTTTT
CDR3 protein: CASSMPPGVTRVEGDGELFF

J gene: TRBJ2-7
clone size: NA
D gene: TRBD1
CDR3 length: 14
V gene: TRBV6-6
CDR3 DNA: TGTGCCAGCAGTTACCCGGACAGGGGCTACGAGCAGTACTTC
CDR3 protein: CASSYPDRGYEQYF

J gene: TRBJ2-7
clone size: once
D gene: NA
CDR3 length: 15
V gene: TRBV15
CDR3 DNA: TGTGCCACCCGAGTTGAGGAGGGGATCTCCTACGAGCAGTACTTC
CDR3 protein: CATRVEEGISYEQYF

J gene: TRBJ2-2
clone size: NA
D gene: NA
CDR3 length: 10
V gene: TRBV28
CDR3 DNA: TGTGCCAGCAGTTCGGGGGAGCTGTTTTTT
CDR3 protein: CASSSGELFF

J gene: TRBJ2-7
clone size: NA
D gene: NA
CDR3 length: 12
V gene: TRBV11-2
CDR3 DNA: TGTGCCAGCAGCTTCCGACAGGATCAGCAGTACTTC
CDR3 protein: CASSFRQDQQYF

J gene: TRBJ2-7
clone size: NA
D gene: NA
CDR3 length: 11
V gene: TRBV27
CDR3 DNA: TGTGCCAGCAGTTCCGGGACGGAGCAGTACTTC
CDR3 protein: CASSSGTEQYF

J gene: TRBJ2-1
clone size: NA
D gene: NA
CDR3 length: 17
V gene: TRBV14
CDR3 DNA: TGTGCCAGCAGCCAAGCCGGGAGAATAGGATCCTACAATGAGCAGTTCTTC
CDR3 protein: CASSQAGRIGSYNEQFF

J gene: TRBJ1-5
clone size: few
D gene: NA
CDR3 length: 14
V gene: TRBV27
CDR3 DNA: TGTGCCAGCAGTTTATCAGGATCCCATCAGCCCCAGCATTTT
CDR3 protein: CASSLSGSHQPQHF

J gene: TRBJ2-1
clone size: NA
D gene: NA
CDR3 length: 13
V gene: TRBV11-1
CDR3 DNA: TGTGCCAGCAGTCCACCTTATTCTAATGAGCAGTTCTTC
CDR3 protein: CASSPPYSNEQFF

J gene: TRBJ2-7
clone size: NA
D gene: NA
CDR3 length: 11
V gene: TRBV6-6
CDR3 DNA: TGTGCCAGCAGTTACTCCGGGGAGCGGTACTTC
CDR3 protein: CASSYSGERYF

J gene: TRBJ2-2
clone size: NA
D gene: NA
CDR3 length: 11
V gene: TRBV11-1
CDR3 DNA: TGTGCCAGCAGCCCTTCCGGGGAGCTGTTTTTT
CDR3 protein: CASSPSGELFF

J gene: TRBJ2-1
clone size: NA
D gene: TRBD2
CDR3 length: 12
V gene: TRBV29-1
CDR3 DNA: TGCAGCGTTGCTAGCGGGAATGGTGAGCAGTTCTTC
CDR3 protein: CSVASGNGEQFF

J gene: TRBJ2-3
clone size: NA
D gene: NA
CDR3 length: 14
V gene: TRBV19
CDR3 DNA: TGTGCCAGTAGTATATGGACCGGCGGAGATACGCAGTATTTT
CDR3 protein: CASSIWTGGDTQYF

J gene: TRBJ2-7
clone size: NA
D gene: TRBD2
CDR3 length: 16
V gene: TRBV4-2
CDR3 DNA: TGTGCCAGCAGCCAAGAACCAGGCGGGAGGTGGTACGAGCAGTACTTC
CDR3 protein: CASSQEPGGRWYEQYF

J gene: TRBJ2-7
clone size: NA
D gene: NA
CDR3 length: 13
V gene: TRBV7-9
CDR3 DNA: TGTGCCAGCAGCCCCGGGGTCTCCTACGAGCAGTACTTC
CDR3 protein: CASSPGVSYEQYF

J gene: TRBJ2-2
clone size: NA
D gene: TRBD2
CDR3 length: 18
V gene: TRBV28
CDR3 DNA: TGTGCCAGCAGTTTACTTTGGCGACTAGCGGGAGGGACCGGGGAGCTGTTTTTT
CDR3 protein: CASSLLWRLAGGTGELFF

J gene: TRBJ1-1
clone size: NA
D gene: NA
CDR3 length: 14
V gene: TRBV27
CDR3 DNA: TGTGCCAGCAGCCCAACACCGGGGATTACTGAAGCTTTCTTT
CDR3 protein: CASSPTPGITEAFF

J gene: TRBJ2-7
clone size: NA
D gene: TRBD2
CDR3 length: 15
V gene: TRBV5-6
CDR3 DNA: TGTGCCAGCAGCATAACTAGCGGGAGGGCCTACGAGCAGTACTTC
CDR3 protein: CASSITSGRAYEQYF

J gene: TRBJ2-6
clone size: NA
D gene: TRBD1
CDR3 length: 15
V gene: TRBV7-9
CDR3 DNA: TGTGCCAGCAGTCCACAGGGGGCTGGGGCCAACGTCCTGACTTTC
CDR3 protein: CASSPQGAGANVLTF

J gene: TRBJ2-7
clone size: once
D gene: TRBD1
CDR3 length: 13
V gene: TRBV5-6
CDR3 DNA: TGTGCCAGCAGCTTTGGGACAGGGGACGAGCAGTACTTC
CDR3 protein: CASSFGTGDEQYF

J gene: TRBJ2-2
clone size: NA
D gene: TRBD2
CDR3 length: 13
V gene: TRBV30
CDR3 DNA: TGTGCCTGGTCACAGCGGGGGACCGGGGAGCTGTTTTTT
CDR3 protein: CAWSQRGTGELFF

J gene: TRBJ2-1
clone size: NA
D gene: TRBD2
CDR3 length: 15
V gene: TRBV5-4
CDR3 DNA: TGTGCCAGCAGCCTAAGTAGCGGGAGTGTTGATGAGCAGTTCTTC
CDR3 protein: CASSLSSGSVDEQFF

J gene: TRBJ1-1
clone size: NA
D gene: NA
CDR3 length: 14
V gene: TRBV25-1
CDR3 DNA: TGTGCCAGCAGTGAATATATTCAGGGGCTAAAAGCTTTCTTT
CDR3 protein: CASSEYIQGLKAFF

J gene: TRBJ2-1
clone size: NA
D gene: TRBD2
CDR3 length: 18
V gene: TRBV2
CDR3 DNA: TGTGCCAGCAGATACAGTACAACCGGGACTAGCGGGTACTATGAGCAGTTCTTC
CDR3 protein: CASRYSTTGTSGYYEQFF

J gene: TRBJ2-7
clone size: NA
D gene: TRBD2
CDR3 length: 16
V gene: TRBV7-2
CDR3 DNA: TGTGCCAGCAGCCATTCGACTAGCGGTAACTCCTACGAGCAGTACTTC
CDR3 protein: CASSHSTSGNSYEQYF

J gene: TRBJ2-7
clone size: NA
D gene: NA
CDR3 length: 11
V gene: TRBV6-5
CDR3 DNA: TGTGCCAGCAGTTACGACGACGAGCAGTACTTC
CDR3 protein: CASSYDDEQYF

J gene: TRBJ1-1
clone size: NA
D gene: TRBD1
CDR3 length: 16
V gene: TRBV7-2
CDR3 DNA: TGTGCCAGCAGCTTGACTCCGGGACAGACGAACACTGAAGCTTTCTTT
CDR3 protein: CASSLTPGQTNTEAFF

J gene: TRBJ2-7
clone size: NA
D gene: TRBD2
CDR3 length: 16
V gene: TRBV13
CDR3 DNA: TGTGCCAGCAGCTCGGTGGGTAGCGGGCCTCCGGAACCGGAGTACTTC
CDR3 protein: CASSSVGSGPPEPEYF

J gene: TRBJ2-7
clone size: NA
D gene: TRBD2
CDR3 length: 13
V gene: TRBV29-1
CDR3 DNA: TGCAGCGTTTCTAGCGGGAGCTCCTACGAGCAGTACTTC
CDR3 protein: CSVSSGSSYEQYF

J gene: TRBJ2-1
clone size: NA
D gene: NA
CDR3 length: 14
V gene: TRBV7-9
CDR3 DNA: TGTGCCAGCACAGAAATACGGACCTACAATGAGCAGTTCTTC
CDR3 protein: CASTEIRTYNEQFF

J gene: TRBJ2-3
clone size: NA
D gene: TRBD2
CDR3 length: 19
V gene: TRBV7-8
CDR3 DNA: TGTGCCAGCAGACTAGGACTAGCGGGAGAGTGGGGGAGCACAGATACGCAGTATTTT
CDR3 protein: CASRLGLAGEWGSTDTQYF

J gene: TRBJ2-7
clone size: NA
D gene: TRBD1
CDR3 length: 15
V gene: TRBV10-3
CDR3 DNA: TGTGCCATCAGGGGGCAGGGGGCGTTCGCCTACGAGCAGTACTTC
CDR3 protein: CAIRGQGAFAYEQYF

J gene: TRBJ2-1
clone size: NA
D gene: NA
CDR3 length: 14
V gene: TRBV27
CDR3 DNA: TGTGCCAGCAGTTTTATGGCAGGGTCTAATGAGCAGTTCTTC
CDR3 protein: CASSFMAGSNEQFF

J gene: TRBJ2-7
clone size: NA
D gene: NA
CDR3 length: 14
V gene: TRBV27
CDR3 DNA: TGTGCCAGCAGTCCACTTGGACTTTCCTACGAGCAGTACTTC
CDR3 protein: CASSPLGLSYEQYF

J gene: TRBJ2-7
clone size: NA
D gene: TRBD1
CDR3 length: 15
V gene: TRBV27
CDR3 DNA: TGTGCCAGCAGTTTAGAAGGGACAGGGGTCGACGAGCAGTACTTC
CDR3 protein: CASSLEGTGVDEQYF

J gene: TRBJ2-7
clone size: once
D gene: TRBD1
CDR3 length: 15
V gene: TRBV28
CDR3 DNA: TGTGCCAGCAGAACGACAGGGGGATCTACCGACGAGCAGTACTTC
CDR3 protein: CASRTTGGSTDEQYF

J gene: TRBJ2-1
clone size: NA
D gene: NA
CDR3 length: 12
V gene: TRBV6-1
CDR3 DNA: TGTGCCAGCGAGGCCGGGAGTAACGGGCAGTTCTTC
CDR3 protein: CASEAGSNGQFF

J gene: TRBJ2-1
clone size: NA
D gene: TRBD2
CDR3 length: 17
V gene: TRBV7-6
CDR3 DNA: TGTGCCAGCAGCCAAGGACTAGCGGGAGTTTCCTACAATGAGCAGTTCTTC
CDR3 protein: CASSQGLAGVSYNEQFF

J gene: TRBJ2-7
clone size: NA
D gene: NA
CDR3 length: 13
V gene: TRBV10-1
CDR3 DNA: TGCGCCAGCAGTGATTCGCAGAACTACGAGCAGTACTTC
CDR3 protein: CASSDSQNYEQYF

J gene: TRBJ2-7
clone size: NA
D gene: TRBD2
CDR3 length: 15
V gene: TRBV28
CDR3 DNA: TGTGCCAGCAGTTTTGTGACTAGCGGCTCCTACGAGCAGTACTTC
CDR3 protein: CASSFVTSGSYEQYF

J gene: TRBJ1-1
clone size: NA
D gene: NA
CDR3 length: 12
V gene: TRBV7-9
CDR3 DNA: TGTGCCAGCGGGTCACATAACACTGAAGCTTTCTTT
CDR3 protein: CASGSHNTEAFF

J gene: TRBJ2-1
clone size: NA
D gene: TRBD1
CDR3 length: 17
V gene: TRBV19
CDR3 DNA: TGTGCCAGTAGTATAGATCGGGGGACAGGGATCTACAATGAGCAGTTCTTC
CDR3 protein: CASSIDRGTGIYNEQFF

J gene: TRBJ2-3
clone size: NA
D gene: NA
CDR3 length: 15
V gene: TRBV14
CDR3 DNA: TGTGCCAGCAGCCAAGTTGGGATTCTTGCGGATACGCAGTATTTT
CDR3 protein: CASSQVGILADTQYF

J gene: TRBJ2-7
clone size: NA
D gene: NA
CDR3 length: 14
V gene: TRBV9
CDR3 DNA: TGTGCCAGCAGCGTAGGGGGAGGTTCCCACGAGCAGTACTTC
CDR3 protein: CASSVGGGSHEQYF

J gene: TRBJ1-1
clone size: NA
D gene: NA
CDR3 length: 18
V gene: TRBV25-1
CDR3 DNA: TGTGCCAGCAGCTCCACGTATGTCCAACCACCGGAGGGCACTGAAGCTTTCTTT
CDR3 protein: CASSSTYVQPPEGTEAFF

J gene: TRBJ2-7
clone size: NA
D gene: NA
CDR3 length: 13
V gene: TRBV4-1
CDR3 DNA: TGCGCCAGCAGCCCACAACTAGATTGGGAGCAGTACTTC
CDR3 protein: CASSPQLDWEQYF

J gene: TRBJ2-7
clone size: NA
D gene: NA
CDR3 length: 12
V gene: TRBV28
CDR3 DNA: TGTGCCAGCAGTTTCCCCGGCTACGAGCAGTACTTC
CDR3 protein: CASSFPGYEQYF